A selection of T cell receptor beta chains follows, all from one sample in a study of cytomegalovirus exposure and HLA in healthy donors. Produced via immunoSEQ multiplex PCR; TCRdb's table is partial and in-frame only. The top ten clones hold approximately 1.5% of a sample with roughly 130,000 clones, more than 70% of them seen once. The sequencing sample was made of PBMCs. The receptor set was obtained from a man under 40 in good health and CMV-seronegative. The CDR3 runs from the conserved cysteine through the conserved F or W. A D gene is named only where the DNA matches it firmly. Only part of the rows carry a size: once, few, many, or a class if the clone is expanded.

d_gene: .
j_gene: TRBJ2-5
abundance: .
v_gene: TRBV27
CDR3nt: TGTGCCAGCAGTTTATGGGGGGAAGAGACCCAGTACTTC
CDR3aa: CASSLWGEETQYF

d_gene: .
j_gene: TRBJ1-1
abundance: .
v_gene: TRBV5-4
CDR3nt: TGTGCCAGCAGCCCGCCGACGGGGAGAGCTTTCTTT
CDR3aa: CASSPPTGRAFF

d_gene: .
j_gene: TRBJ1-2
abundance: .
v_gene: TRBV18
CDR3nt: TGTGCCAGCTCACTCGTAGCCCCAGGCTACACCTTC
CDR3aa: CASSLVAPGYTF

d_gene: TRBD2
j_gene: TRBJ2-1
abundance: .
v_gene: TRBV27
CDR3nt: TGTGCCAGCAGTCTTAGCGGGAGGGCCTACAATGAGCAGTTCTTC
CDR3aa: CASSLSGRAYNEQFF

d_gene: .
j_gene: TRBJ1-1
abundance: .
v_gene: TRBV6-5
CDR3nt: TGTGCCAGCATTCGAGATCCCGGGAGCACTGAAGCTTTCTTT
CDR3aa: CASIRDPGSTEAFF

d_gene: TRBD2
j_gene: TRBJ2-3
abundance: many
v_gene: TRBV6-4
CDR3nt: TGTGCCAGCAGTGAGACTAGCGGCACAGATACGCAGTATTTT
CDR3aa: CASSETSGTDTQYF

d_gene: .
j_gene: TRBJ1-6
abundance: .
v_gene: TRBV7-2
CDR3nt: TGTGCCAGCAGCTTAGGAACAGATACAAATTCACCCCTCCACTTT
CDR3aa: CASSLGTDTNSPLHF

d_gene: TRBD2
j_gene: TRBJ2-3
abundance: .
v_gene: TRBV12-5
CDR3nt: TGTGCTAGTGGTGTAACTAGCGGGAGTAGAGATACGCAGTATTTT
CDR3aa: CASGVTSGSRDTQYF

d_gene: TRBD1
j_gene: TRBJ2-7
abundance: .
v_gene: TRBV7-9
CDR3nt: TGTGCCAGCACCCGAGTAGAGGGACAGGGTTACGAGCAGTACTTC
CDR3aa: CASTRVEGQGYEQYF

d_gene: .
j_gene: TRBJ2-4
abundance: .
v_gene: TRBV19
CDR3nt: TGTGCCAGTAGTATATCCCCCCCCCGGGAGCAGGACATTCAGTACTTC
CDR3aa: CASSISPPREQDIQYF

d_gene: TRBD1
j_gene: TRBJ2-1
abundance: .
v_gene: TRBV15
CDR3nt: TGTGCCACCAGCCTAAGGACAGGGGAATTAAATGAGCAGTTCTTC
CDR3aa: CATSLRTGELNEQFF

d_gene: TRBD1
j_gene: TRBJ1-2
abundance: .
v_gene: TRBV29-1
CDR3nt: TGCAGCGTTCTTTCGACAGGGGGAGGCTACACCTTC
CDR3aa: CSVLSTGGGYTF

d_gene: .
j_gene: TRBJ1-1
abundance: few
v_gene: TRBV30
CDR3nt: TGTGCCTGGAGTCCAGGGGTGGGCACTGAAGCTTTCTTT
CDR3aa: CAWSPGVGTEAFF

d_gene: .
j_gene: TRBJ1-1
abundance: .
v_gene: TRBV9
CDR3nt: TGTGCCAGCAGCGCACCTCACGGGAAATCCCGGAAAGCTTTCTTT
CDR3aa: CASSAPHGKSRKAFF

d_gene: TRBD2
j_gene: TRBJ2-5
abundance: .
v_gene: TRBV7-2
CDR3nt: TGTGCCAGCAGCGGAGGACTAGCGGGAGGCGAGACCCAGTACTTC
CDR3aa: CASSGGLAGGETQYF

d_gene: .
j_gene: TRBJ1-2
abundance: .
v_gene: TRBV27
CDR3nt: TGTGCCAGCAGTTTATATGGCCAGGGGCGTGGGGGCTACACCTTC
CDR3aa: CASSLYGQGRGGYTF

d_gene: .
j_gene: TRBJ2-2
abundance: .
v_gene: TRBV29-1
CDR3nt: TGCAGCGTTGACCTATTAAGCACCGGGGAGCTGTTTTTT
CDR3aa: CSVDLLSTGELFF

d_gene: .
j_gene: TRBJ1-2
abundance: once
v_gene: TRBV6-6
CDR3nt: TGTGCCAGCAGCACTCAACAGGGTAATGGCTATGGCTACACCTTC
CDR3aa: CASSTQQGNGYGYTF

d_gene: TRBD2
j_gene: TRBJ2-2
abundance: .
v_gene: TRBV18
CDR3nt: TGTGCCAGCTCACCAGGACTAGCGGGAGCCGGGGAGCTGTTTTTT
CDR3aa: CASSPGLAGAGELFF

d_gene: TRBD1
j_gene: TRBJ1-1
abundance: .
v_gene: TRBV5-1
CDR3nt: TGCGCCAGCAGGACAGGGGCCCTGAACACTGAAGCTTTCTTT
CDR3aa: CASRTGALNTEAFF

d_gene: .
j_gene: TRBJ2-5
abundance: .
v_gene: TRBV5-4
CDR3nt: TGTGCCAGCAGCTTGTCCTTAGAGACCCAGTACTTC
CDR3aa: CASSLSLETQYF

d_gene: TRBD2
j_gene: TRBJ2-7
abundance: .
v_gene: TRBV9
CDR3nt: TGTGCCAGCAGCGTGACCCTGGAGACTAGCGGGAGATCGTCGGAGCAGTACTTC
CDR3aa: CASSVTLETSGRSSEQYF

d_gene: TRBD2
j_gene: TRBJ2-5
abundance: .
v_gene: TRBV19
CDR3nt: TGTGCCAGTAGCGGGACTAGCTTAAAAGAGACCCAGTACTTC
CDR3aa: CASSGTSLKETQYF

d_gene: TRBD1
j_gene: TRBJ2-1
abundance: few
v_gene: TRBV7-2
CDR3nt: TGTGCCAGCAGCTCTCCGGGACAGGGTGGCAGTGAGCAGTTCTTC
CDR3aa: CASSSPGQGGSEQFF

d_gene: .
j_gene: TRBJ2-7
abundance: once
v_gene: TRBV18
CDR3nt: TGTGCCAGCTCACCTACAGGCAGCTCCTACGAGCAGTACTTC
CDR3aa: CASSPTGSSYEQYF

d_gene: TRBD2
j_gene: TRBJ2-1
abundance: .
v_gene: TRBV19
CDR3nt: TGTGCCAGTAGTATCTTTCGGACTAGCGGAAACAATGAGCAGTTCTTC
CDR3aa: CASSIFRTSGNNEQFF

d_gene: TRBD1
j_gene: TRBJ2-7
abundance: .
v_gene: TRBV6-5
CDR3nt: TGTGCCAGCAGCCGCTTCGGACAGGGCCCCTACGAGCAGTACTTC
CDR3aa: CASSRFGQGPYEQYF

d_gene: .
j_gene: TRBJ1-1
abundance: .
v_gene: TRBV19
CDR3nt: TGTGCCAGTAGTATAGATTTGCTCGGGGCTTTCTTT
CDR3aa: CASSIDLLGAFF

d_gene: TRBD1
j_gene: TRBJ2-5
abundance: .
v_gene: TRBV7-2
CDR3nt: TGTGCCAGCAGCTTAGTACAGGGGGCATGGGAGACCCAGTACTTC
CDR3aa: CASSLVQGAWETQYF

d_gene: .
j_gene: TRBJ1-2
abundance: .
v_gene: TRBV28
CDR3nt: TGTGCCAGCAGCAATCCGACAGACTATGGCTACACCTTC
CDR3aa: CASSNPTDYGYTF

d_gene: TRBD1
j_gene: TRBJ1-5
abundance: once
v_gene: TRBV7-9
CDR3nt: TGTGCCAGCAGCCCGGACAGGGGGGATCAGCCCCAGCATTTT
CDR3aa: CASSPDRGDQPQHF

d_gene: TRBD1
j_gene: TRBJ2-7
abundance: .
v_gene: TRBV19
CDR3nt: TGTGCCAGTAGTGCGGCCGGGACAGGGGGTTCCTACGAGCAGTACTTC
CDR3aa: CASSAAGTGGSYEQYF

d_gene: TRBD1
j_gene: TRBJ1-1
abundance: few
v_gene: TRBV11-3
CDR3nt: TGTGCCAGCAGCTCGGACAGGGGAGAGGGAGCTTTCTTT
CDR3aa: CASSSDRGEGAFF

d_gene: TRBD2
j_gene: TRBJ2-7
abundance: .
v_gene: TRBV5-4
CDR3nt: TGTGCCAGCAGCTTGGTCACTAGCGGGACCTACGAGCAGTACTTC
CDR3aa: CASSLVTSGTYEQYF

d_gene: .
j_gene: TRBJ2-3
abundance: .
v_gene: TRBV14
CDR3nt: TGTGCCAGCAGCCCCCAGCGGTACTCTAGCACAGATACGCAGTATTTT
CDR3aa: CASSPQRYSSTDTQYF

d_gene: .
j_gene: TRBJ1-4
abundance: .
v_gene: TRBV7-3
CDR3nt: TGTGCCAGCAGCTTAAGAGGACGGAGGAATGAAAAACTGTTTTTT
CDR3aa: CASSLRGRRNEKLFF

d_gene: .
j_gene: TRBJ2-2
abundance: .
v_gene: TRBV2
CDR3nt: TGTGCCAGCAGTGTTTTTTCGGGAGAGTTCACCGGGGAGCTGTTTTTT
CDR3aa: CASSVFSGEFTGELFF

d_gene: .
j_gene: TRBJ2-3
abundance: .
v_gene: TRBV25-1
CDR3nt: TGTGCCAGCAGTGAATTTTCTCTCACAGATACGCAGTATTTT
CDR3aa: CASSEFSLTDTQYF

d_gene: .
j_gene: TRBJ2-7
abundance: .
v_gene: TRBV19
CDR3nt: TGTGCCAGTAGTACTTCCGGGACACAGCAGTACTTC
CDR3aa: CASSTSGTQQYF

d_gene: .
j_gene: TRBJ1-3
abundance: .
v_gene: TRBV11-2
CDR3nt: TGTGCCAGCCGACCGAACACCGGGACAATTACTGGAAACACCATATATTTT
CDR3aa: CASRPNTGTITGNTIYF